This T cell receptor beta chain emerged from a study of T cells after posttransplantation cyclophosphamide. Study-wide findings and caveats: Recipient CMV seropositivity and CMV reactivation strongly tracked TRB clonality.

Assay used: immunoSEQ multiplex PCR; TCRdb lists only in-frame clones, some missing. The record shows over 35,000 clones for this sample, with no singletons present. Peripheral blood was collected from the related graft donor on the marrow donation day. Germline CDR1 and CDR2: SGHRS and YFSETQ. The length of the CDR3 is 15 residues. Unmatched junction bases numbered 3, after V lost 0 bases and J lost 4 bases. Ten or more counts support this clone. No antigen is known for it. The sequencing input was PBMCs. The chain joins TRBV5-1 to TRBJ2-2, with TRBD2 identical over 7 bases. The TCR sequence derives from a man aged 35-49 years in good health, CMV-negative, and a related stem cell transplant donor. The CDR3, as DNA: TGCGCCAGCAGCTTGGTGGCGGGAGTCACCGGGGAGCTGTTTTTT. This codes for CASSLVAGVTGELFF.